A single sample gave rise to the 11 T cell receptor beta chains below, sequenced in a study of cytomegalovirus exposure and HLA in healthy donors. This PCR relied on a set of 60 Vbeta primers and 13 Jbeta primers. Only in-frame clones appear in the TCRdb table, and some are missing; sequencing was by immunoSEQ multiplex PCR. This table has some 110,000 clones, nearly 75% appearing once. The sequenced sample consisted of PBMCs. These receptors were obtained from a man in his thirties or forties in good health and CMV-seropositive.

The J gene is TRBJ2-1, the V gene TRBV10-2; the match to TRBD2 covers 11 bases. The CDR3 runs 15 residues. CDR1 and CDR2 (germline): WSHSY, SAAADI. The trim removed 6 bases at V and 8 bases at J, leaving 9 bases unmatched. DNA of the CDR3: TGCGCCAGCAGAGAAGATAGCGGGGGGGCACATGAGCAGTTCTTC. Translating it yields CASREDSGGAHEQFF.

Notes on this clone: One end of the junction is discordant with germline, which a read error may explain. The gene calls are TRBV6-1 and TRBJ1-2, with a weak D call TRBD1 (5 bases). This CDR3 is 13 amino acids long. Germline V gene data show CDR1 as MNHNS and CDR2 as SASEGT. CDR3 sequence (DNA): TGTGCCAGCAAATTCGACAGCCTATATGGCTACCCCTTC. This codes for CASKFDSLYGYPF.

This chain joins TRBV5-6 and TRBJ2-5, with 11 bases matching TRBD1. V dropped 2 bases and J dropped 4; count of bases not matched to a gene: 7. The CDR3 is 16 amino acids. Germline assignment: CDR1 SGHDT and CDR2 YYEEEE. CDR3 coding DNA: TGTGCCAGCAGCTTCGGGTGGACAGGGGGCGGAGAGACCCAGTACTTC. This translates into CASSFGWTGGGETQYF.

This clone was counted only a few times. J is TRBJ2-7 and V is TRBV28; 8 nucleotides align to TRBD1. This CDR3 is 14 amino acids long. Unmatched junction bases numbered 8, after V lost 7 bases and J lost 3 bases. Germline loops: CDR1 MDHEN, CDR2 SYDVKM. CDR3 bases: TGTGCCAGCACTCGGACAGGGTATCTCTACGAGCAGTACTTC. Protein sequence: CASTRTGYLYEQYF.

The rearrangement links TRBV9 to TRBJ1-2, with D perhaps TRBD1 (6 bases). CDR1 is SGDLS and CDR2 is YYNGEE in the germline V gene. CDR3 length: 19 residues. V was cut by 3 bases and J by 2 bases, with 26 bases left in between. The CDR3 here is CASSALVGYRGGRNYGYTF. As DNA, the CDR3 is TGTGCCAGCAGCGCATTAGTGGGTTATAGAGGGGGTAGAAACTATGGCTACACCTTC. The full variable domain, completed using reference TRBV9 and TRBJ1-2, is DSGVTQTPKHLITATGQRVTLRCSPRSGDLSVYWYQQSLDQGLQFLIQYYNGEERAKGNILERFSAQQFPDLHSELNLSSLELGDSALYFCASSALVGYRGGRNYGYTFGSGTRLTVV.

This rearrangement joins TRBV5-1 to TRBJ1-1, with D tentatively TRBD1 (5 bases). This CDR3 is 17 amino acids long. Germline lookup yields CDR1 SGHRS and CDR2 YFSETQ. V lost 0 bases to trimming and J lost 1 base, with 16 bases between them. The chain's CDR3 is CASSLEWWGVGNTEAFF. The CDR3 region has the DNA TGCGCCAGCAGCTTGGAATGGTGGGGGGTCGGGAACACTGAAGCTTTCTTT. Looking up the rest from reference TRBV5-1 and TRBJ1-1 gives the full variable domain: KAGVTQTPRYLIKTRGQQVTLSCSPISGHRSVSWYQQTPGQGLQFLFEYFSETQRNKGNFPGRFSGRQFSNSRSEMNVSTLELGDSALYLCASSLEWWGVGNTEAFFGQGTRLTVV.

The CDR3 bases are TGCGCCAGCAGCTTGTCCCGGACAGGGGTTAATGAAAAACTGTTTTTT. Amino acid sequence: CASSLSRTGVNEKLFF. The chain joins TRBV5-1 to TRBJ1-4, with 9 bases aligning to TRBD1. CDR1 SGHRS and CDR2 YFSETQ come from the germline V gene. V was clipped by 1 base and J by 4 bases; unmatched bases: 5. This CDR3 region has 16 residues.

The V and J genes are TRBV7-9 and TRBJ2-7; TRBD1 might be the D (5 bases). The germline gives CDR1 SEHNR, CDR2 FQNEAQ (reference sequence). With 5 bases removed from V and 2 bases from J, the gap between germline ends came to 16 bases. The CDR3 runs 15 residues. CDR3 amino acids: CASSRGQGSAYEQYF. In DNA form, the CDR3 reads TGTGCCAGCAGCCGCGGACAAGGGTCGGCCTACGAGCAGTACTTC.

This rearrangement joins TRBV2 to TRBJ2-7; 10 bases line up with TRBD1. Per germline, CDR1 SNHLY and CDR2 FYNNEI. This CDR3 is 13 amino acids long. J gave up 6 bases and V 6 bases, and 5 bases lay outside the gene matches. The CDR3 DNA follows: TGTGCCAGCAGCGACAGGGGGCTGTCCGAGCAGTACTTC. This gives the protein CASSDRGLSEQYF. The full variable domain, its missing parts supplied by reference TRBV2 and TRBJ2-7, is EPEVTQTPSHQVTQMGQEVILRCVPISNHLYFYWYRQILGQKVEFLVSFYNNEISEKSEIFDDQFSVERPDGSNFTLKIRSTKLEDSAMYFCASSDRGLSEQYFGPGTRLTVT.

The chain recombines TRBV30 with TRBJ2-7; 9 bases agree with TRBD1. CDR3 length: 13 amino acids. V lost 0 bases, J lost 6 bases, and 3 bases stayed unmatched. Looked up from germline, CDR1 is GTSNPN and CDR2 is SVGIG (reference sequence). CDR3 nucleotide sequence: TGTGCCTGGAGTGTACAGGGGGCAAGCGAGCAGTACTTC. Its protein is CAWSVQGASEQYF.

The gene calls are TRBV2 and TRBJ2-7, with 8 positions matching TRBD2. The junction had 9 bases not matched to a gene; V was cut back by 5 bases and J by 3 bases. The CDR3 length is 15 residues. Germline V lookup: CDR1 SNHLY, CDR2 FYNNEI. The DNA for the CDR3 is TGTGCCAGCAGTTACAACAGCGGGGGACTCTACGAGCAGTACTTC. Translation: CASSYNSGGLYEQYF. The entire variable domain, with the rest obtained from reference TRBV2 and TRBJ2-7, is as follows: EPEVTQTPSHQVTQMGQEVILRCVPISNHLYFYWYRQILGQKVEFLVSFYNNEISEKSEIFDDQFSVERPDGSNFTLKIRSTKLEDSAMYFCASSYNSGGLYEQYFGPGTRLTVT.